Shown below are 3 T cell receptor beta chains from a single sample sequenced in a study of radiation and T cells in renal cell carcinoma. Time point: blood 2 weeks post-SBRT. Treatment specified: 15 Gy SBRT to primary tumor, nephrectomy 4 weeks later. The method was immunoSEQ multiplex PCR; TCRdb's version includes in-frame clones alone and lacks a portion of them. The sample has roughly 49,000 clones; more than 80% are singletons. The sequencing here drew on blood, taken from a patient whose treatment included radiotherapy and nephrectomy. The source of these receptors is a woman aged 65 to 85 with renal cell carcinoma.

The CDR3 reads CASSMGQNFDYEQYF. CDR3 sequence (DNA): TGTGCCAGTAGTATGGGACAGAACTTTGACTACGAGCAGTACTTC. V usage is TRBV19 and J usage is TRBJ2-7; 7 nucleotides match TRBD1. The CDR3 has 15 residues. Germline trimming cut 3 bases from V and 3 bases from J; bases unmatched to any gene: 8. Germline V gene data show CDR1 as LNHDA and CDR2 as SQIVND (reference sequence).

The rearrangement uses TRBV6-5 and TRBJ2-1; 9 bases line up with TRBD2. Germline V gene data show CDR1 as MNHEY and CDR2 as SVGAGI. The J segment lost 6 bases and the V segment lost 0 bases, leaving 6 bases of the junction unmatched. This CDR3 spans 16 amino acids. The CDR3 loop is CASSYSIAGGINEQFF. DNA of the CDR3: TGTGCCAGCAGTTACTCGATCGCGGGAGGGATCAATGAGCAGTTCTTC.

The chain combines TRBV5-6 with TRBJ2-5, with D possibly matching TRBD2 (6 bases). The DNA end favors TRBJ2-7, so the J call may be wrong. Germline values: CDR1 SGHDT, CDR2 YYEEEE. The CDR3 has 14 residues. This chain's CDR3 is CASTQEGSPYEQYF. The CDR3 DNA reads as TGTGCCAGCACCCAGGAGGGTTCCCCCTACGAGCAGTACTTC.